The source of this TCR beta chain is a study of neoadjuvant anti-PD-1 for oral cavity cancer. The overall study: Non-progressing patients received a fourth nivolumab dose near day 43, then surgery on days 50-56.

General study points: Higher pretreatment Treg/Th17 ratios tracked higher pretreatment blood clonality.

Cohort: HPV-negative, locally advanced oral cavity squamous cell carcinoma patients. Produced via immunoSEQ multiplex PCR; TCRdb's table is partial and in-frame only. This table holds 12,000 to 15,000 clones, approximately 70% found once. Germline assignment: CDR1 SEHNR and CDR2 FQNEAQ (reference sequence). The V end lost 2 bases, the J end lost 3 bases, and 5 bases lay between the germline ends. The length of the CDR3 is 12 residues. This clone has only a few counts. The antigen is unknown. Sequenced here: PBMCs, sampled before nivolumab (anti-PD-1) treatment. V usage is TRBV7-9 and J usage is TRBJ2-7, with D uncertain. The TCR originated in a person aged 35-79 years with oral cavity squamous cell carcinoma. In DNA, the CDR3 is TGTGCCAGCAGCTTAATATTCTACGAGCAGTACTTC. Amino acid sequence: CASSLIFYEQYF.